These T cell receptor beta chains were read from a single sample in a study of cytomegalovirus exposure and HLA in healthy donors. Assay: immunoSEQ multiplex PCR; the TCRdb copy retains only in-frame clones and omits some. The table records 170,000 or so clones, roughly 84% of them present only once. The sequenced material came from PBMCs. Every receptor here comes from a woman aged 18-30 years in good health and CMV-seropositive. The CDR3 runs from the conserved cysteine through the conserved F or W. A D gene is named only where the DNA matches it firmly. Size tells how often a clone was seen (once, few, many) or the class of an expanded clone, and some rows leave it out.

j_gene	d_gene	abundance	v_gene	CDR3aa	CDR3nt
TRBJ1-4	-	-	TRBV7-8	CASSSPRGRDVNEKLFF	TGTGCCAGCAGCTCTCCGCGGGGCAGGGACGTAAATGAAAAACTGTTTTTT
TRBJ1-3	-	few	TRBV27	CASRQAAGNTIYF	TGTGCCAGCAGACAGGCAGCTGGAAACACCATATATTTT
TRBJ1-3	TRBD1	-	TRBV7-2	CASSPRQGAIGNTIYF	TGTGCCAGCAGCCCGCGACAGGGGGCAATTGGAAACACCATATATTTT
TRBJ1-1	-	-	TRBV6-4	CASRFRGSSTPAFF	TGTGCCAGCAGATTCCGGGGGAGTTCTACACCTGCTTTCTTT
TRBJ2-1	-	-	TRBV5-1	CASSLEGAYNEQFF	TGCGCCAGCAGCTTGGAGGGGGCCTACAATGAGCAGTTCTTC
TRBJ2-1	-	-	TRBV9	CASSLAGSYNEQFF	TGTGCCAGCAGCCTCGCAGGGTCCTACAATGAGCAGTTCTTC
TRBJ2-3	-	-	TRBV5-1	CASRPGSTDTQYF	TGCGCCAGCAGGCCGGGGAGCACAGATACGCAGTATTTT
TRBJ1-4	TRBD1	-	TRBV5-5	CASSPGQGELFF	TGTGCCAGCAGCCCTGGACAGGGGGAACTGTTTTTT
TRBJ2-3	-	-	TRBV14	CASSQENPFSTDTQYF	TGTGCCAGCAGCCAAGAAAATCCCTTTTCCACAGATACGCAGTATTTT
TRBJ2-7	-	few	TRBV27	CASSAGPGNEQYF	TGTGCCAGCAGCGCAGGGCCTGGCAACGAGCAGTACTTC
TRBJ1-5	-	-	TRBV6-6	CAISTHSNQPQHF	TGTGCCATTAGCACCCATAGCAATCAGCCCCAGCATTTT
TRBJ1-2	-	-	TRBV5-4	CASSFGGVYGYTF	TGTGCCAGCAGCTTCGGGGGTGTCTATGGCTACACCTTC
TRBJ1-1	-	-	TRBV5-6	CASSAQGLNTEAFF	TGTGCCAGCAGCGCGCAGGGGTTGAACACTGAAGCTTTCTTT
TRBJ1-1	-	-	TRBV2	CASKMGLVVKMNTEAFF	TGTGCCAGCAAGATGGGCCTGGTTGTAAAGATGAACACTGAAGCTTTCTTT
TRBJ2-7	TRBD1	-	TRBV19	CASSRAGTGHEQYF	TGTGCCAGTAGCAGAGCCGGGACAGGGCACGAGCAGTACTTC
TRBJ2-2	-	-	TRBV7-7	CASSRTVTTGELFF	TGTGCCAGCAGCCGGACAGTAACCACCGGGGAGCTGTTTTTT
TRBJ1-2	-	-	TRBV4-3	CASSQAAAGNYGYTF	TGCGCCAGCAGCCAAGCGGCCGCAGGGAACTATGGCTACACCTTC
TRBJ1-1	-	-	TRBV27	CASRRSRGTEAFF	TGTGCCAGCAGACGTAGTAGGGGAACTGAAGCTTTCTTT
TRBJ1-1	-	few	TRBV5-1	CASSPRQANTEAFF	TGCGCCAGCAGCCCACGACAGGCCAACACTGAAGCTTTCTTT
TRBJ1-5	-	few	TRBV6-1	CASSSPGENQPQHF	TGTGCCAGCAGTTCCCCAGGGGAAAATCAGCCCCAGCATTTT
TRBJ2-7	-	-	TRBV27	CASSLVQSPLYEQYF	TGTGCCAGCAGTTTAGTACAGTCCCCCCTCTACGAGCAGTACTTC
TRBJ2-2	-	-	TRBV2	CASSGRLQNTGELFF	TGTGCCAGCAGTGGCAGACTACAGAACACCGGGGAGCTGTTTTTT
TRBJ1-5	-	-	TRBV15	CATSSRRFPGWQPQHF	TGTGCCACCAGCTCACGCCGATTTCCGGGGTGGCAGCCCCAGCATTTT
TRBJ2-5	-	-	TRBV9	CASSSSPVETQYF	TGTGCCAGCAGCTCCTCCCCGGTAGAGACCCAGTACTTC
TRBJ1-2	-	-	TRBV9	CASNKQGLSHGYTF	TGTGCCAGCAATAAACAGGGTTTGAGCCATGGCTACACCTTC
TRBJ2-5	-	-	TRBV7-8	CASSLALETQYF	TGTGCCAGCAGCTTAGCCCTGGAGACCCAGTACTTC
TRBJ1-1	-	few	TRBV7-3	CATTGNTEAFF	TGTGCCACGACAGGGAACACTGAAGCTTTCTTT
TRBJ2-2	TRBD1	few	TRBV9	CASTRDRVKTGELFF	TGTGCCAGCACGCGGGACAGGGTGAAGACCGGGGAGCTGTTTTTT
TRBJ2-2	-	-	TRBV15	CATSRERGAGTGELFF	TGTGCCACCAGCAGAGAAAGGGGAGCGGGCACCGGGGAGCTGTTTTTT
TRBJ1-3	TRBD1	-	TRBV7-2	CASSRTGRGNTIYF	TGTGCCAGCAGCCGGACAGGGAGGGGAAACACCATATATTTT
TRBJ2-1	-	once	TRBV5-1	CASSLEGVGSYNEQFF	TGCGCCAGCAGCTTGGAAGGGGTAGGCTCCTACAATGAGCAGTTCTTC
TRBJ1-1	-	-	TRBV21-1	CASSKGGHPLRDTEAFF	TGTGCCAGCAGCAAAGGAGGGCACCCCCTTAGAGACACTGAAGCTTTCTTT
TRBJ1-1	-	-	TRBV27	CASSLGIFTEAFF	TGTGCCAGCAGTTTAGGCATTTTCACTGAAGCTTTCTTT
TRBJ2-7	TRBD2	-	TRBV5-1	CASTGGYEQYF	TGCGCCAGTACGGGGGGCTACGAGCAGTACTTC
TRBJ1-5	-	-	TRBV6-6	CASSMDKYSNQPQHF	TGTGCCAGCAGTATGGACAAGTATAGCAATCAGCCCCAGCATTTT
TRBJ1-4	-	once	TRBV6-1	CASTGLSGTNEKLFF	TGTGCCAGCACGGGACTCTCGGGAACTAATGAAAAACTGTTTTTT
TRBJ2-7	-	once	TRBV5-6	CASSWASYEQYF	TGTGCCAGCAGCTGGGCAAGCTACGAGCAGTACTTC
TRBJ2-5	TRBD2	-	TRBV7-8	CASSILAGGPQETQYF	TGTGCCAGCAGCATACTAGCGGGGGGTCCCCAAGAGACCCAGTACTTC
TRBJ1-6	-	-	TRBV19	CASRQGSLVGSPLHF	TGTGCCTCGAGGCAGGGGTCCTTGGTAGGTTCACCCCTCCACTTT
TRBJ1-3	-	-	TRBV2	CAGASRQLVSSGNTIYF	TGTGCCGGGGCTTCCAGGCAGCTAGTTTCTTCTGGAAACACCATATATTTT
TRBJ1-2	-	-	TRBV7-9	CASSLGSKYYGYTF	TGTGCCAGCAGCTTAGGGTCTAAATACTATGGCTACACCTTC
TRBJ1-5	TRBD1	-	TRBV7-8	CASSSPGGDQPQHF	TGTGCCAGCAGCTCCCCAGGGGGTGATCAGCCCCAGCATTTT